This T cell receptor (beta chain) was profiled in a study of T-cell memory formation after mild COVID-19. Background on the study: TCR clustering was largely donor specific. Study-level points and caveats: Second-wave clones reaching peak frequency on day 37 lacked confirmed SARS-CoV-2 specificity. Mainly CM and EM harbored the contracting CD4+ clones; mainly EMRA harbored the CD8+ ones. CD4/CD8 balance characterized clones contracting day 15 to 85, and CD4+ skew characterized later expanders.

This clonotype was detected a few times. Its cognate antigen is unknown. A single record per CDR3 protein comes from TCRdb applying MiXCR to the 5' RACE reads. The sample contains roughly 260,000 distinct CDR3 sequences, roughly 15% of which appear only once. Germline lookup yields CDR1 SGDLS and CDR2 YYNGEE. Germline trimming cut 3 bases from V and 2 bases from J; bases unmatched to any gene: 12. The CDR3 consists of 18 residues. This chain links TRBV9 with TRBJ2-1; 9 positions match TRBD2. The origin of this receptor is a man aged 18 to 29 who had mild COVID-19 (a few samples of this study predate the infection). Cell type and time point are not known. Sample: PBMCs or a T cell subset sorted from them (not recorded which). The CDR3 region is CASSARPGLASPYNEQFF. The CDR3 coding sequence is TGTGCCAGCAGCGCGCGCCCGGGACTAGCATCCCCCTACAATGAGCAGTTCTTC.